The 29 T cell receptor beta chains given below trace back to one sample, sequenced in a study of shared clonotypes between healthy human individuals. Profiled with immunoSEQ multiplex PCR; TCRdb holds only in-frame clones, not every one. The profile shows about 1,900,000 clones, approximately 95% of them singletons. Naive-designated CD8 cells lacked CD45RO, were positively enriched for CCR7, and omitted terminally differentiated effector memory CD45RA+ cells. The sequenced sample consisted of naive CD8+ T cells sorted from blood. The source of these receptors is a man in his late teens or twenties in good health.

V gene TRBV6-1 combines with J gene TRBJ2-2, with D perhaps matching TRBD2 (6 bases). V dropped 4 bases and J dropped 1 base, with 10 bases sitting between them. Germline V lookup: CDR1 MNHNS, CDR2 SASEGT. CDR3 length: 15 residues. CDR3 nucleotide sequence: TGTGCCAGCAGTGTAAGGGGAGGGAACACCGGGGAGCTGTTTTTT. Its protein product is CASSVRGGNTGELFF.

This CDR3 reads CASRPTGSSYNSPLHF. CDR3 DNA sequence: TGTGCCAGCCGACCGACGGGGAGCTCCTATAATTCACCCCTCCACTTT. The genes are TRBV28 and TRBJ1-6; D unclear. The length of the CDR3 is 16 residues. Trimming took 8 bases from V and 0 from J, leaving 14 bases between them. Germline CDR1 MDHEN, CDR2 SYDVKM.

This rearrangement joins TRBV4-3 to TRBJ2-2; D is unclear. V shed 4 bases and J shed 3 bases, with 12 bases lying between them. Per germline, CDR1 LGHNA and CDR2 YSLEER. The CDR3 length is 15 residues. In DNA form, the CDR3 reads TGCGCCAGCAGCCCGAGTAGGGTCGACACCGGGGAGCTGTTTTTT. Translated, it gives CASSPSRVDTGELFF.

This chain links TRBV30 with TRBJ2-7; 7 nucleotides agree with TRBD2. The V segment lost 4 bases and the J segment 6 bases; nucleotides outside the gene matches: 3. The CDR3 contains 11 residues. Germline-derived CDR1 and CDR2 are GTSNPN and SVGIG (reference sequence). The CDR3, as DNA: TGTGCCTGGACCAGGGAGGGCGAGCAGTACTTC. Protein product: CAWTREGEQYF. Using reference TRBV30 and TRBJ2-7 for the parts outside the CDR3, the full variable domain is SQTIHQWPATLVQPVGSPLSLECTVEGTSNPNLYWYRQAAGRGLQLLFYSVGIGQISSEVPQNLSASRPQDRQFILSSKKLLLSDSGFYLCAWTREGEQYFGPGTRLTVT.

Note on this clone: In the same sample, other DNA sequences code for this CDR3. The chain couples TRBV7-9 to TRBJ1-1, with TRBD1 identical over 11 bases. In germline, CDR1 is SEHNR, CDR2 FQNEAQ (reference sequence). CDR3 size: 15 residues. With V trimmed by 5 bases and J by 3 bases, 5 bases remained unmatched. This chain's CDR3 is CASSLGQGADTEAFF. Here the CDR3 DNA reads TGTGCCAGCAGCCTAGGACAGGGGGCGGACACTGAAGCTTTCTTT.

The chain uses TRBV13 and TRBJ2-7; 9 bases align to TRBD2. The CDR3 has 16 amino acids. Trimming took 4 bases from V and 0 from J; bases not matched to a gene: 7. Germline CDR1 is PRHDT and CDR2 is FYEKMQ (reference sequence). The CDR3 loop is CASSSTSGESSYEQYF. CDR3 bases: TGTGCCAGCAGCTCGACTAGCGGAGAAAGCTCCTACGAGCAGTACTTC.

The CDR3 DNA reads TGTGCCAGCAGCGGGACAGGCGGGCGCGAAAAACTGTTTTTT. Residues: CASSGTGGREKLFF. The chain joins TRBV9 to TRBJ1-4, with 7 bases matching TRBD1. The V and J ends lost 3 bases and 8 bases, in that order; junction bases with no gene match: 7. The CDR3 spans 14 residues. Germline V gene data show CDR1 as SGDLS and CDR2 as YYNGEE. Full variable domain (missing parts from reference TRBV9 and TRBJ1-4): DSGVTQTPKHLITATGQRVTLRCSPRSGDLSVYWYQQSLDQGLQFLIQYYNGEERAKGNILERFSAQQFPDLHSELNLSSLELGDSALYFCASSGTGGREKLFFGSGTQLSVL.

This chain links TRBV4-3 with TRBJ1-1; D is unclear. This CDR3 contains 16 residues. Trimming pared 0 bases from V and 0 bases from J, leaving 11 bases between. Germline values: CDR1 LGHNA, CDR2 YSLEER. The CDR3 sequence: CASSQDYTGMNTEAFF. The CDR3 coding sequence is TGCGCCAGCAGCCAAGATTATACGGGGATGAACACTGAAGCTTTCTTT.

V gene TRBV13 combines with J gene TRBJ1-2; perhaps TRBD1 as D (6 bases). V lost 0 bases and J 3 bases, leaving 8 bases between the germline ends. This CDR3 spans 14 amino acids. Germline loops: CDR1 PRHDT, CDR2 FYEKMQ (reference sequence). CDR3 in amino acids: CASSLGKGDYGYTF. The CDR3 DNA reads as TGTGCCAGCAGCTTAGGAAAGGGGGACTATGGCTACACCTTC.

This chain uses TRBV2 with TRBJ2-6; D is undetermined. Germline CDR1 SNHLY, CDR2 FYNNEI. The CDR3 has 15 residues. Between the trimmed V and J ends, which lost 3 bases and 1 base, there was a span of 7 bases. Here the CDR3 reads CASSDEQSGANVLTF. CDR3 nucleotide sequence: TGTGCCAGCAGTGATGAGCAATCTGGGGCCAACGTCCTGACTTTC.

The count of this clone is one. This sequence joins TRBV5-1 and TRBJ2-7, with TRBD2 identical over 11 bases. CDR3 size: 16 residues. V lost 3 bases, J lost 5 bases, and 10 bases stayed unmatched. CDR1 is SGHRS, CDR2 YFSETQ, per germline. The CDR3 nucleotides are TGCGCCAGCAGCTGGGAAAATAGCGGGGGGGCCGACGAGCAGTACTTC. This codes for CASSWENSGGADEQYF.

The V call is TRBV10-2, the J call TRBJ2-7; D gene uncertain. V gave up 6 bases and J gave up 3 bases, with 15 bases separating them. The CDR3 sequence is 14 residues long. Germline CDR1 is WSHSY and CDR2 is SAAADI. The DNA for the CDR3 is TGCGCCAGCAGCCAGTGGGGTGGGTACTACGAGCAGTACTTC. The encoded protein is CASSQWGGYYEQYF.

CDR3 amino acids: CASSLIPLSYNEQFF. The CDR3 nucleotides are TGTGCCAGCAGCTTAATTCCACTTTCCTACAATGAGCAGTTCTTC. This chain links TRBV11-2 with TRBJ2-1; unclear D gene. The V end was cut by 2 bases, the J end by 1 base, with 9 bases between. The CDR3 contains 15 residues. The V gene's germline CDR1 is SGHAT and CDR2 FQNNGV.

The rearrangement joins TRBV10-2 to TRBJ1-6; D possibly corresponds to TRBD1 (5 bases). The CDR3 loop spans 14 amino acids. Germline CDR1 and CDR2: WSHSY and SAAADI. V gave up 7 bases and J gave up 10 bases, with 17 bases separating them. DNA of the CDR3: TGCGCCAGCACTCCCGGGACCTCAACGTCACCCCTCCACTTT. Protein product: CASTPGTSTSPLHF.

The chain recombines TRBV2 with TRBJ2-1; D gene uncertain. Germline V CDR1 and CDR2: SNHLY, FYNNEI. V was shortened by 8 bases and J by 8 bases, with 1 base between the two germline ends. The CDR3 extends over 8 amino acids. The CDR3 reads CASHEQFF. Written as DNA, the CDR3 is TGTGCCAGCCATGAGCAGTTCTTC.

The chain recombines TRBV5-3 with TRBJ2-1; D call uncertain. TRBV5-3 has ORF status, its function being uncertain. V gave up 4 bases and J gave up 14 bases, with 7 bases separating them. This CDR3 contains 9 residues. Here the CDR3 reads CARSPYKFF. The CDR3 DNA reads as TGTGCCAGAAGCCCCTATAAGTTCTTC.

The rearrangement links TRBV2 to TRBJ2-7; 10 bases agree with TRBD1. This CDR3 is 14 amino acids long. Trimming removed 6 bases from V and 6 bases from J; junction bases left unmatched: 8. Germline CDR1 and CDR2: SNHLY and FYNNEI. The CDR3 DNA reads TGTGCCAGCAGAAACCCGGGGACAGGGGTCGAGCAGTACTTC. Translating gives CASRNPGTGVEQYF.

About this clone itself: Distinct nucleotide sequences in the sample also encode this CDR3. V gene TRBV29-1 combines with J gene TRBJ2-2; D not certain. The CDR3 sequence is 13 residues long. Germline CDR1 reads SQVTM; CDR2 reads ANQGSEA. The V and J ends lost 4 bases and 0 bases respectively, with 6 bases between them. The chain's CDR3 is CSVGRPNTGELFF. CDR3 bases: TGCAGCGTTGGTCGACCGAACACCGGGGAGCTGTTTTTT.

This CDR3 is CASRTYQGTNYGYTF. The CDR3, as DNA: TGTGCCAGCCGGACGTACCAAGGCACTAACTATGGCTACACCTTC. The V gene is TRBV28, the J gene TRBJ1-2; the D is unclear. V was clipped by 8 bases and J by 0 bases, with 16 bases between them. The V gene's germline CDR1 is MDHEN and CDR2 SYDVKM. CDR3 length: 15 amino acids.

This clone showed up just once. This sequence joins TRBV5-1 and TRBJ2-2; D is perhaps TRBD2 (6 bases). Germline values: CDR1 SGHRS, CDR2 YFSETQ. The CDR3 runs to 16 residues. Between the trimmed V and J ends, which lost 4 bases and 1 base, there was a span of 14 bases. CDR3 loop: CASSPEGRQNTGELFF. The CDR3 nucleotides read TGCGCCAGCAGCCCGGAGGGACGGCAGAACACCGGGGAGCTGTTTTTT.

The V and J genes are TRBV13 and TRBJ2-3, with 12 positions matching TRBD2. In germline, CDR1 is PRHDT, CDR2 FYEKMQ (reference sequence). V lost 4 bases to trimming and J lost 2 bases; unmatched junction nucleotides: 4. This CDR3 is 16 amino acids long. DNA of the CDR3: TGTGCCAGCAGCTCGGGACTAGCGGGTATCACAGATACGCAGTATTTT. It yields the protein CASSSGLAGITDTQYF.

The chain carries TRBV19 and TRBJ2-7; D gene unclear. The CDR3 spans 14 residues. Per germline, CDR1 LNHDA and CDR2 SQIVND (reference sequence). Trimming shortened V by 6 bases and J by 1 base, and 13 bases separated the two germline ends. CDR3 in amino acids: CASSWAIRSYEQYF. DNA for the CDR3: TGTGCCAGTAGCTGGGCTATCCGATCCTACGAGCAGTACTTC.

This sequence joins TRBV7-2 and TRBJ2-7; 9 bases agree with TRBD1. Trimming at V came to 2 bases and at J to 5 bases, leaving 16 bases not matched to a gene. This CDR3 is 18 amino acids long. Germline V CDR1 and CDR2: SGHTA, FQGNSA. The CDR3 spells CASSLPPQGAHDHDEQYF. The CDR3 DNA sequence: TGTGCCAGCAGCTTACCCCCACAGGGGGCGCATGACCACGACGAGCAGTACTTC.

This sequence joins TRBV6-5 and TRBJ2-7; D may be TRBD1 or TRBD2 (5 bases each). The length of the CDR3 is 15 residues. V lost 5 bases to trimming and J lost 4 bases, with 18 bases between them. Per the germline V gene, CDR1 is MNHEY and CDR2 is SVGAGI. In DNA form, the CDR3 reads TGTGCCAGCAGTGCCTCCGGGGCCGATTTTTACGAGCAGTACTTC. Protein sequence: CASSASGADFYEQYF.

The chain joins TRBV19 to TRBJ2-7, with no clear D. CDR3 length: 14 amino acids. The germline V gene encodes CDR1 LNHDA and CDR2 SQIVND (reference sequence). Deletions cut 3 bases from V and 4 bases from J, with 13 bases between. The CDR3 sequence is CASSIQWGIYEQYF. The CDR3 coding sequence is TGTGCCAGTAGTATTCAGTGGGGAATTTACGAGCAGTACTTC.

This clone appeared a few times. Other DNA sequences from this sample encode an identical CDR3 as well. V gene TRBV5-6 combines with J gene TRBJ1-1, with a weak D call TRBD1 (5 bases). The germline CDR1 and CDR2 sequences are SGHDT and YYEEEE. The CDR3 runs 13 residues. V lost 3 bases, J lost 2 bases, and 8 bases lay in between. This CDR3 is CASSWDGNTEAFF. The CDR3 DNA sequence: TGTGCCAGCAGCTGGGACGGCAACACTGAAGCTTTCTTT. Full variable domain (rest looked up from reference TRBV5-6 and TRBJ1-1): DAGVTQSPTHLIKTRGQQVTLRCSPKSGHDTVSWYQQALGQGPQFIFQYYEEEERQRGNFPDRFSGHQFPNYSSELNVNALLLGDSALYLCASSWDGNTEAFFGQGTRLTVV.

On this clone itself: Other DNA sequences in this sample translate to the same CDR3. The rearrangement uses TRBV19 and TRBJ2-7; a possible D gene is TRBD2 (5 bases). There are 14 residues in the CDR3. Germline CDR1 reads LNHDA; CDR2 reads SQIVND (reference sequence). With 6 bases removed from V and 1 base from J, the gap between germline ends came to 13 bases. CDR3: CASSATTGSYEQYF. CDR3 bases: TGTGCCAGTAGCGCTACAACGGGGTCCTACGAGCAGTACTTC.

The genes are TRBV28 and TRBJ1-1; D unresolved. The CDR3 has 13 amino acids. Germline V gives CDR1 MDHEN, CDR2 SYDVKM. Trimming took 6 bases from V and 1 from J, leaving 9 bases between them. This CDR3 is CASRVMRNTEAFF. As DNA, the CDR3 is TGTGCCAGCAGGGTGATGAGGAACACTGAAGCTTTCTTT.

A word on this clone: Distinct nucleotide sequences in the sample also encode this CDR3. The chain has TRBV9 and TRBJ2-1; unclear D gene. The V gene lost 3 bases and the J gene lost 7 bases, with 5 bases spanning the gap. The germline CDR1 and CDR2 sequences are SGDLS and YYNGEE. The CDR3 has 11 amino acids. The CDR3 region has the DNA TGTGCCAGCAGCGGTTTGAATGAGCAGTTCTTC. It encodes CASSGLNEQFF.